These 20 T cell receptor beta chains were all obtained from the same sample, sequenced in a study of blood T cell repertoires in COVID-19. TCRdb's copy holds only in-frame clones and misses some; the assay was immunoSEQ multiplex PCR. The table shows some 100,000 clones, with more than 70% occurring only once. Sequencing used peripheral blood. Receptors were obtained from a woman younger than 45 with acute or convalescent COVID-19.

Only one count was recorded for this clone. The chain is built from TRBV18 and TRBJ1-1; 10 bases line up with TRBD1. CDR3 length: 15 amino acids. Looked up from germline, CDR1 is KGHSH and CDR2 is LQKENI. J gave up 3 bases and V 2 bases, and 3 bases lay outside the gene matches. For the CDR3, the DNA is TGTGCCAGCTCACCATTGACAGGGGGCCACACTGAAGCTTTCTTT. Its protein product is CASSPLTGGHTEAFF.

The chain recombines TRBV7-9 with TRBJ2-6; D might be TRBD1 (6 bases). The germline V and J ends were trimmed by 3 bases and 4 bases, with 13 bases remaining between them. The CDR3 spans 16 residues. Germline loops: CDR1 SEHNR, CDR2 FQNEAQ (reference sequence). Here the CDR3 reads CASSFYRATGANVLTF. Here the CDR3 DNA reads TGTGCCAGCAGCTTTTACAGGGCTACCGGGGCCAACGTCCTGACTTTC. Filled out from reference TRBV7-9 and TRBJ2-6, the complete variable domain reads DTGVSQNPRHKITKRGQNVTFRCDPISEHNRLYWYRQTLGQGPEFLTYFQNEAQLEKSRLLSDRFSAERPKGSFSTLEIQRTEQGDSAMYLCASSFYRATGANVLTFGAGSRLTVL.

This sequence joins TRBV2 and TRBJ1-1; tentatively, D is TRBD1 (5 bases). V was cut by 2 bases and J by 6 bases, with 10 bases left in between. The CDR3 is 13 amino acids. CDR1 and CDR2 (germline): SNHLY, FYNNEI. CDR3 protein: CASSEQGYSEAFF. CDR3 bases: TGTGCCAGCAGTGAACAGGGTTATTCTGAAGCTTTCTTT.

CDR3 sequence reads: CASSLLRTVDNEQFF. The DNA of the CDR3 is TGCGCCAGCAGCTTGCTGCGGACAGTTGACAATGAGCAGTTCTTC. The chain is built from TRBV5-1 and TRBJ2-1; perhaps TRBD1 as D (6 bases). The V end lost 1 base, the J end lost 5 bases, and 13 bases lay between the germline ends. CDR1 and CDR2 from the germline V gene are SGHRS and YFSETQ. The length of the CDR3 is 15 residues. The full variable domain, with the rest looked up from reference TRBV5-1 and TRBJ2-1, is KAGVTQTPRYLIKTRGQQVTLSCSPISGHRSVSWYQQTPGQGLQFLFEYFSETQRNKGNFPGRFSGRQFSNSRSEMNVSTLELGDSALYLCASSLLRTVDNEQFFGPGTRLTVL.

The chain couples TRBV19 to TRBJ2-7; 9 bases align to TRBD1. CDR1 is LNHDA, CDR2 SQIVND, per germline (reference sequence). The junction had 4 bases not matched to a gene; V was cut back by 6 bases and J by 4 bases. CDR3 size: 13 residues. CDR3 region: CASSRDREYEQYF. The CDR3 DNA sequence: TGTGCCAGTAGCAGGGACAGGGAGTACGAGCAGTACTTC.

The rearrangement joins TRBV18 to TRBJ1-1, with D possibly TRBD1 on 5 matching bases. V gave up 8 bases and J gave up 5 bases, with 18 bases separating them. CDR3 length: 14 amino acids. Germline V gene sequence: CDR1 KGHSH, CDR2 LQKENI. This CDR3 reads CASRGGGGWTEAFF. The CDR3, as DNA: TGTGCCAGCCGGGGCGGGGGAGGTTGGACTGAAGCTTTCTTT.

The chain couples TRBV5-1 to TRBJ2-2; 10 bases map to TRBD2. Trimming at V came to 3 bases and at J to 3 bases, leaving 5 bases not matched to a gene. The V gene's germline CDR1 is SGHRS and CDR2 YFSETQ. The CDR3 is 16 residues long. As DNA, the CDR3 is TGCGCCAGCAGCTGGGCCGGGACTAGCGACACCGGGGAGCTGTTTTTT. Amino acid sequence: CASSWAGTSDTGELFF.

V and J are TRBV11-2 and TRBJ1-1; tentative D call: TRBD1 (5 bases). The CDR3 covers 15 residues. V dropped 2 bases and J dropped 7 bases, with 17 bases sitting between them. Germline CDR1 is SGHAT and CDR2 is FQNNGV. The CDR3 coding sequence is TGTGCCAGCAGCTTAATAGGGGCGGGATTGAGTGAAGCTTTCTTT. Translating it yields CASSLIGAGLSEAFF.

A few counts support this clone. In nucleotides, the CDR3 is TGTGCCAGCAGTTACACCACCCAGCGGGGGAACGAGCAGTACTTC. It specifies CASSYTTQRGNEQYF. The chain joins TRBV6-5 to TRBJ2-7; 8 bases agree with TRBD2. V gave up 2 bases and J gave up 5 bases; unmatched junction bases: 8. The germline V gene has CDR1 MNHEY and CDR2 SVGAGI. The CDR3 length is 15 residues.

This clone was seen once. The rearrangement joins TRBV5-1 to TRBJ1-1; D is perhaps TRBD1 (6 bases). The CDR3 loop spans 13 amino acids. Trimming removed 0 bases at V and 10 bases at J, with 13 bases between. Germline values: CDR1 SGHRS, CDR2 YFSETQ. In DNA, the CDR3 is TGCGCCAGCAGCTTGGGGCTGGGGGGGCGAGCTTTCTTT. Translation: CASSLGLGGRAFF.

DNA for the CDR3: TGTGCCAGCAGTGTGAGGTCAGGGAATGAAGCTTTCTTT. Its protein is CASSVRSGNEAFF. This chain uses TRBV2 with TRBJ1-1; perhaps TRBD1 as D (5 bases). Trimming stripped 4 bases from V and 7 bases from J, with 13 bases between. This CDR3 has 13 residues. CDR1 is SNHLY and CDR2 is FYNNEI in the germline V gene.

The chain joins TRBV1 to TRBJ2-2; the table's D call TRBD1 went unverified against the DNA. TRBV1 is reported as a pseudogene. CDR3 length equals 16 residues. The CDR3 nucleotides are TGCACCAGCAGCCCGAGACGACATTCGAACACCGGGGAGCTGTTTTTT. Translated: CTSSPRRHSNTGELFF.

This sequence joins TRBV28 and TRBJ1-2, with D maybe TRBD1 (5 bases). The CDR3 has 12 amino acids. The germline V and J ends were trimmed by 2 bases and 8 bases, with 9 bases remaining between them. Germline V gives CDR1 MDHEN, CDR2 SYDVKM. DNA of the CDR3: TGTGCCAGCAGTTTAAGGGGTCGCGGCTACACCTTC. Its protein is CASSLRGRGYTF.

The V call is TRBV30, the J call TRBJ1-4, with 8 nucleotides matching TRBD1. This CDR3 has 18 residues. Trimming cost V 2 bases and J 1 base; bases outside gene matches: 12. The V gene's germline CDR1 is GTSNPN and CDR2 SVGIG (reference sequence). DNA for the CDR3: TGTGCCTGGAGTCCCGGACAGGGTCGTCTTGGAACTAATGAAAAACTGTTTTTT. As protein: CAWSPGQGRLGTNEKLFF.

The gene calls are TRBV7-3 and TRBJ1-1, with D perhaps matching TRBD1 (5 bases). Germline V lookup: CDR1 SGHTA, CDR2 FQGTGA. CDR3 length: 13 amino acids. V lost 4 bases, J lost 1 base, and 7 bases lay in between. CDR3 region: CASSYDRNTEAFF. For the CDR3, the DNA is TGTGCCAGCAGCTACGACAGGAACACTGAAGCTTTCTTT. Full variable domain (rest looked up from reference TRBV7-3 and TRBJ1-1): GAGVSQTPSNKVTEKGKYVELRCDPISGHTALYWYRQSLGQGPEFLIYFQGTGAADDSGLPNDRFFAVRPEGSVSTLKIQRTERGDSAVYLCASSYDRNTEAFFGQGTRLTVV.

V and J are TRBV5-6 and TRBJ2-1, with 8 bases lining up with TRBD2. V was pared by 1 base and J by 4 bases, with 4 bases of the junction left unmatched. Germline assignment: CDR1 SGHDT and CDR2 YYEEEE. The CDR3 is made up of 15 amino acids. This CDR3 is CASSLRGGRYNEQFF. For the CDR3, the DNA is TGTGCCAGCAGCTTGCGCGGGGGGCGGTACAATGAGCAGTTCTTC. Full variable domain (missing parts from reference TRBV5-6 and TRBJ2-1): DAGVTQSPTHLIKTRGQQVTLRCSPKSGHDTVSWYQQALGQGPQFIFQYYEEEERQRGNFPDRFSGHQFPNYSSELNVNALLLGDSALYLCASSLRGGRYNEQFFGPGTRLTVL.

This chain connects TRBV6-5 to TRBJ1-5; perhaps TRBD1 as D (6 bases). The germline V gene encodes CDR1 MNHEY and CDR2 SVGAGI. The V end lost 7 bases, the J end lost 7 bases, and 14 bases lay between the germline ends. The length of the CDR3 is 13 residues. Here the CDR3 reads CASTSGEGQPQHF. Written as DNA, the CDR3 is TGTGCCAGCACCTCAGGGGAAGGACAGCCCCAGCATTTT.

The chain links TRBV30 to TRBJ2-7; 12 bases fit TRBD2. CDR1 and CDR2 from the germline V gene are GTSNPN and SVGIG (reference sequence). V lost 0 bases, J lost 2 bases, and 2 bases stayed unmatched. CDR3 length: 15 residues. Here the CDR3 DNA reads TGTGCCTGGAGTGTAGGACTAGCGGGGCCCTACGAGCAGTACTTC. The encoded protein is CAWSVGLAGPYEQYF.

A few counts support this clone. The chain joins TRBV3-1 (or the pseudogene TRBV3-2) to TRBJ1-1; D is ambiguous. This CDR3 comprises 13 residues. V was trimmed by 4 bases and J by 2 bases, leaving 8 bases between them. CDR1 LGHDT and CDR2 YNNKEL come from the germline V gene (reference sequence). The CDR3, as DNA: TGTGCCAGCAGCCCAAGCATAAACACTGAAGCTTTCTTT. Residues: CASSPSINTEAFF.

The chain recombines TRBV6-5 with TRBJ1-4; weak D call: TRBD1 (6 bases). The CDR3 has 14 amino acids. The germline gives CDR1 MNHEY, CDR2 SVGAGI. The V gene lost 6 bases and the J gene lost 7 bases, with 15 bases spanning the gap. CDR3 bases: TGTGCCAGCAGCCAACAAGGGGGGGGTGAAAAACTGTTTTTT. Residues: CASSQQGGGEKLFF.